The T cell receptor beta chain under discussion was sequenced for a study of blood T cells in healthy people across ages. General study findings and limits: Strongly correlated with naive T cell percentage was TCR beta diversity.

This clonotype was seen many times. Its target is unknown. The use of a sample-barcoded 5' primer and a J-beta primer mix characterized a second PCR of about 7 to 12 cycles. Using its own MiXCR run on the 5' RACE reads, TCRdb lists one record per CDR3 protein. This table holds around 870,000 distinct CDR3 sequences, 25% to 35% found once. The sample, roughly 9.5 milliliters of peripheral blood, was drawn from each donor. This TCR was recovered from a woman over 75 in good health. The sequenced sample was blood.

As DNA, the CDR3 is TGCAGTGCTAGAGGGGACAGTAATAGCAATCAGCCCCAGCATTTT. It codes for CSARGDSNSNQPQHF. The V gene is TRBV20-1, the J gene TRBJ1-5; the match to TRBD1 covers 7 bases. This CDR3 has 15 residues. The trim removed 1 base at V and 0 bases at J, leaving 3 bases unmatched. Germline CDR1 reads DFQATT; CDR2 reads SNEGSKA (reference sequence).